These 29 T cell receptor beta chains originate from one sample sequenced in a study of cytomegalovirus exposure and HLA in healthy donors. In the PCR, 60 Vbeta and 13 Jbeta primers were used. Only in-frame clones appear in the TCRdb table, and some are missing; sequencing was by immunoSEQ multiplex PCR. The clone table shows 35,000 to 45,000 clones, with the ten largest holding about 4%. What was sequenced was PBMCs. Source of these receptors: a male donor in good health and CMV-seronegative.

The chain joins TRBV13 to TRBJ1-2, with 7 bases lining up with TRBD1. V lost 4 bases, J lost 5 bases, and 4 bases stayed unmatched. Germline V gene sequence: CDR1 PRHDT, CDR2 FYEKMQ (reference sequence). This CDR3 spans 13 amino acids. This chain's CDR3 is CASSSGTEYGYTF. The CDR3 DNA reads TGTGCCAGCAGCTCCGGGACAGAGTATGGCTACACCTTC.

The gene calls are TRBV6-1 and TRBJ2-5, with 10 bases matching TRBD1. V shed 6 bases and J 8 bases; nucleotides not matched to a gene: 15. Germline CDR1 and CDR2: MNHNS and SASEGT. The CDR3 runs 16 residues. For the CDR3, the DNA is TGTGCCAGCAGGGAATACCCCGGAGGACAGGGGGGTACCCAGTACTTC. Translating it yields CASREYPGGQGGTQYF.

The rearrangement joins TRBV29-1 to TRBJ1-1, with D perhaps matching TRBD1 (5 bases). V lost 4 bases and J lost 4, with 16 bases in between. The V gene's germline CDR1 is SQVTM and CDR2 ANQGSEA. CDR3 length equals 14 residues. CDR3 protein: CSVVKVGLGTEAFF. Here the CDR3 DNA reads TGCAGCGTTGTCAAGGTGGGGCTAGGCACTGAAGCTTTCTTT.

V usage is TRBV5-4 and J usage is TRBJ1-4; 7 bases align to TRBD1. Germline V gene sequence: CDR1 SGHNT, CDR2 YYREEE (reference sequence). This CDR3 is built from 14 residues. V lost 4 bases and J lost 4; bases outside the gene matches: 4. In DNA, the CDR3 is TGTGCCAGCAGCCCCGGACAGGATAATGAAAAACTGTTTTTT. It is translated as CASSPGQDNEKLFF.

The chain combines TRBV19 with TRBJ1-6; TRBD1 might be the D (5 bases). CDR1 is LNHDA, CDR2 SQIVND, per germline (reference sequence). Trimming took off 9 bases at V and 0 bases at J, with 18 bases between the two ends. The CDR3 is made up of 17 amino acids. The CDR3 sequence: CARPAGQGNSYNSPLHF. For the CDR3, the DNA is TGTGCCAGGCCGGCGGGGCAGGGAAACTCCTATAATTCACCCCTCCACTTT. Looking up the rest from reference TRBV19 and TRBJ1-6 gives the full variable domain: DGGITQSPKYLFRKEGQNVTLSCEQNLNHDAMYWYRQDPGQGLRLIYYSQIVNDFQKGDIAEGYSVSREKKESFPLTVTSAQKNPTAFYLCARPAGQGNSYNSPLHFGNGTRLTVT.

V gene TRBV30 combines with J gene TRBJ1-6; D gene uncertain. The germline V gene has CDR1 GTSNPN and CDR2 SVGIG (reference sequence). Trimming stripped 3 bases from V and 0 bases from J, with 9 bases between. This CDR3 is built from 15 residues. In DNA, the CDR3 is TGTGCCTGGAGAGAACAGAGCTCCTATAATTCACCCCTCCACTTT. It is translated as CAWREQSSYNSPLHF.

The gene calls are TRBV7-6 and TRBJ2-7, with 9 bases identical to TRBD1. CDR1 is SGHVS, CDR2 FNYEAQ, per germline. This CDR3 spans 15 amino acids. V dropped 2 bases and J dropped 2; count of bases not matched to a gene: 4. Here the CDR3 DNA reads TGTGCCAGCAGCTTACAGGGACAGGGAACCTACGAGCAGTACTTC. Translation gives CASSLQGQGTYEQYF.

V is TRBV5-6 and J is TRBJ1-5, with 8 bases matching TRBD1. The CDR3 loop spans 14 amino acids. CDR1 and CDR2 (germline): SGHDT, YYEEEE. J was trimmed by 7 bases and V by 3 bases; bases with no gene match: 6. The CDR3 sequence: CASSWGTGGQPQHF. The CDR3 DNA follows: TGTGCCAGCAGCTGGGGGACAGGAGGACAGCCCCAGCATTTT.

The V and J genes are TRBV7-2 and TRBJ1-6; perhaps TRBD1 as D (6 bases). This CDR3 region has 15 residues. CDR1 and CDR2 from the germline V gene are SGHTA and FQGNSA. The ends were cut back, 5 bases at V and 6 bases at J, with 14 bases in the middle. CDR3 amino acids: CASSAEDSLNSPLHF. The CDR3 coding sequence is TGTGCCAGCAGCGCCGAGGACAGCCTTAATTCACCCCTCCACTTT. Full variable domain (rest looked up from reference TRBV7-2 and TRBJ1-6): GAGVSQSPSNKVTEKGKDVELRCDPISGHTALYWYRQSLGQGLEFLIYFQGNSAPDKSGLPSDRFSAERTGGSVSTLTIQRTQQEDSAVYLCASSAEDSLNSPLHFGNGTRLTVT.

V and J are TRBV27 and TRBJ1-6; D not certain. Trimming stripped 11 bases from V and 4 bases from J, with 12 bases between. Germline V gives CDR1 MNHEY, CDR2 SMNVEV (reference sequence). The CDR3 is made up of 13 amino acids. The CDR3 reads CAAGLSYNSPLHF. For the CDR3, the DNA is TGTGCCGCGGGCCTGTCATATAATTCACCCCTCCACTTT.

This rearrangement joins TRBV7-9 to TRBJ2-7; tentative D call: TRBD1 (5 bases). Per germline, CDR1 SEHNR and CDR2 FQNEAQ (reference sequence). The V and J ends lost 6 bases and 0 bases respectively, with 15 bases between them. The CDR3 is 15 residues long. CDR3 nucleotide sequence: TGTGCCAGCAGAACAGGACATACTTCCTCCTACGAGCAGTACTTC. This sequence encodes CASRTGHTSSYEQYF. Full variable domain (missing parts from reference TRBV7-9 and TRBJ2-7): DTGVSQNPRHKITKRGQNVTFRCDPISEHNRLYWYRQTLGQGPEFLTYFQNEAQLEKSRLLSDRFSAERPKGSFSTLEIQRTEQGDSAMYLCASRTGHTSSYEQYFGPGTRLTVT.

The chain combines TRBV7-9 with TRBJ2-1; a weak D match, TRBD2 (6 bases). Germline V lookup: CDR1 SEHNR, CDR2 FQNEAQ (reference sequence). This CDR3 is 15 amino acids long. V gave up 5 bases and J gave up 3 bases, with 14 bases separating them. Here the CDR3 reads CASSIGTLSYNEQFF. The CDR3 coding sequence is TGTGCCAGCAGCATCGGGACTCTCAGCTACAATGAGCAGTTCTTC. Together with reference TRBV7-9 and TRBJ2-1, the CDR3 gives the full variable domain: DTGVSQNPRHKITKRGQNVTFRCDPISEHNRLYWYRQTLGQGPEFLTYFQNEAQLEKSRLLSDRFSAERPKGSFSTLEIQRTEQGDSAMYLCASSIGTLSYNEQFFGPGTRLTVL.

The genes are TRBV2 and TRBJ1-1; D gene uncertain. This CDR3 region has 11 residues. The germline V gene encodes CDR1 SNHLY and CDR2 FYNNEI. V gave up 4 bases and J gave up 7 bases, with 7 bases separating them. The CDR3 coding sequence is TGTGCCAGCAGTGCTAACGTTGAAGCTTTCTTT. Its protein product is CASSANVEAFF.

The chain joins TRBV6-5 to TRBJ1-1; 7 positions agree with TRBD1. The CDR3 contains 12 residues. V gave up 5 bases and J gave up 5 bases; unmatched junction bases: 2. The germline gives CDR1 MNHEY, CDR2 SVGAGI. CDR3 protein: CASSTGVTEAFF. CDR3 DNA sequence: TGTGCCAGCAGTACAGGGGTTACTGAAGCTTTCTTT.

The genes are TRBV2 and TRBJ2-5, with 12 bases lining up with TRBD1. CDR3 size: 14 residues. Germline CDR1 SNHLY, CDR2 FYNNEI. V was clipped by 6 bases and J by 5 bases; unmatched bases: 4. CDR3 nucleotide sequence: TGTGCCAGCAGGGGGACAGGGGGCTCGGAGACCCAGTACTTC. It codes for CASRGTGGSETQYF. Supplemented by reference TRBV2 and TRBJ2-5, the full variable domain reads EPEVTQTPSHQVTQMGQEVILRCVPISNHLYFYWYRQILGQKVEFLVSFYNNEISEKSEIFDDQFSVERPDGSNFTLKIRSTKLEDSAMYFCASRGTGGSETQYFGPGTRLLVL.

This chain uses TRBV6-5 with TRBJ1-2, with 7 bases lining up with TRBD1. Germline CDR1 and CDR2: MNHEY and SVGAGI. The CDR3 sequence is 13 residues long. Trimming took 6 bases from V and 4 from J; bases not matched to a gene: 5. CDR3 protein: CASRPGQFYGYTF. The CDR3 nucleotides are TGTGCCAGCAGGCCGGGACAGTTCTATGGCTACACCTTC.

The chain carries TRBV18 and TRBJ2-1; a possible D gene is TRBD2 (5 bases). Germline V gene sequence: CDR1 KGHSH, CDR2 LQKENI. This CDR3 spans 14 amino acids. V was cut by 2 bases and J by 8 bases, with 13 bases left in between. This CDR3 is CASSPRRLEDEQFF. CDR3 nucleotides: TGTGCCAGCTCACCAAGGAGACTGGAGGATGAGCAGTTCTTC. Full variable domain (outside the CDR3, taken from reference TRBV18 and TRBJ2-1): NAGVMQNPRHLVRRRGQEARLRCSPMKGHSHVYWYRQLPEEGLKFMVYLQKENIIDESGMPKERFSAEFPKEGPSILRIQQVVRGDSAAYFCASSPRRLEDEQFFGPGTRLTVL.

The CDR3 DNA reads as TGTGCCACCCTCTACAGAAATGAGCAGTTCTTC. It encodes CATLYRNEQFF. The genes are TRBV2 and TRBJ2-1, with D uncertain. Germline values: CDR1 SNHLY, CDR2 FYNNEI. V was pared by 10 bases and J by 7 bases, with 11 bases between. The CDR3 is made up of 11 amino acids.

The chain recombines TRBV15 with TRBJ1-5; no clear D. This CDR3 is built from 14 residues. In germline, CDR1 is LNHNV, CDR2 YYDKDF (reference sequence). Trimming pared 0 bases from V and 5 bases from J, leaving 8 bases between. CDR3 protein: CATSRDLGDQPQHF. The CDR3 nucleotides read TGTGCCACCAGCAGAGATCTCGGGGATCAGCCCCAGCATTTT.

The chain uses TRBV19 and TRBJ1-1, with a tentative D call TRBD1 (6 bases). Germline V gene sequence: CDR1 LNHDA, CDR2 SQIVND (reference sequence). V lost 5 bases and J lost 7, with 35 bases in between. The CDR3 has 20 residues. Here the CDR3 DNA reads TGTGCCAGTAGTCTTACCACACCCCTGCACTCAAAAACAGGGATGAGTGAAGCTTTCTTT. Translating it yields CASSLTTPLHSKTGMSEAFF.

This chain connects TRBV9 to TRBJ1-6; D is unresolved. CDR3 length: 14 amino acids. Germline V CDR1 and CDR2: SGDLS, YYNGEE. V was pared by 0 bases and J by 8 bases, with 9 bases between. CDR3 DNA sequence: TGTGCCAGCAGCGTAGGCGGAGGGTATTCACCCCTCCACTTT. Translated: CASSVGGGYSPLHF.

V usage is TRBV4-1 and J usage is TRBJ2-3; D not certain. Germline V CDR1 and CDR2: MGHRA, YSYEKL. The CDR3 runs 14 residues. The V gene lost 0 bases and the J gene lost 5 bases, with 9 bases spanning the gap. The CDR3 protein is CASSQEVPKDTQYF. The CDR3 region has the DNA TGCGCCAGCAGCCAAGAGGTCCCTAAAGATACGCAGTATTTT.

The chain couples TRBV19 to TRBJ1-1, with a weak D call TRBD1 (5 bases). The V and J ends lost 2 bases and 6 bases respectively, with 13 bases between them. The V gene's germline CDR1 is LNHDA and CDR2 SQIVND (reference sequence). This CDR3 region has 14 residues. CDR3 nucleotides: TGTGCCAGTAGTATAAGCCAGGGCTGGCCTGAAGCTTTCTTT. Its protein is CASSISQGWPEAFF.

This chain uses TRBV27 with TRBJ2-7; TRBD1 matches at 8 bases. The V gene's germline CDR1 is MNHEY and CDR2 SMNVEV (reference sequence). The junction had 5 bases not matched to a gene; V was cut back by 2 bases and J by 2 bases. The CDR3 is 15 residues long. Here the CDR3 DNA reads TGTGCCAGCAGTTTAGTCCAGGGGGCTACCTACGAGCAGTACTTC. It translates to CASSLVQGATYEQYF.

V gene TRBV30 combines with J gene TRBJ2-1; TRBD2 matches 8 bases. Germline V CDR1 and CDR2: GTSNPN, SVGIG (reference sequence). The CDR3 is 15 amino acids. Trimming cost V 5 bases and J 10 bases; bases outside gene matches: 16. DNA for the CDR3: TGTGCCTGGGCCCCCGGGACTAGTCTTCCGAGAGAGCAGTTCTTC. This codes for CAWAPGTSLPREQFF.

The chain links TRBV7-8 to TRBJ2-7; tentative D call: TRBD2 (5 bases). V was clipped by 4 bases and J by 2 bases, with 9 bases between them. The CDR3 extends over 13 amino acids. CDR1 is SGHVS, CDR2 FQNEAQ, per germline. CDR3: CASSSRLPYEQYF. The CDR3 DNA follows: TGTGCCAGCAGCTCCCGACTACCCTACGAGCAGTACTTC.

The chain is built from TRBV9 and TRBJ1-6; a possible D gene is TRBD1 (5 bases). CDR3 length: 14 amino acids. V lost 2 bases, J lost 9 bases, and 12 bases lay in between. Germline V gene sequence: CDR1 SGDLS, CDR2 YYNGEE. DNA of the CDR3: TGTGCCAGCAGCGTGGGGGGTGACGGTTCACCCCTCCACTTT. Translating gives CASSVGGDGSPLHF.

The rearrangement uses TRBV5-6 and TRBJ2-3, with 7 bases aligning to TRBD2. CDR3 length equals 15 residues. CDR1 and CDR2 (germline): SGHDT, YYEEEE. V lost 1 base to trimming and J lost 2 bases; unmatched junction nucleotides: 4. Here the CDR3 DNA reads TGTGCCAGCAGCTTGCTGAGCGGGGTCACAGATACGCAGTATTTT. This sequence encodes CASSLLSGVTDTQYF.

The chain carries TRBV6-1 and TRBJ1-2, with unresolved D. This CDR3 has 15 amino acids. With 2 bases removed from V and 0 bases from J, the gap between germline ends came to 10 bases. The germline V gene has CDR1 MNHNS and CDR2 SASEGT. CDR3 region: CASSETTATNYGYTF. CDR3 DNA: TGTGCCAGCAGTGAAACCACAGCAACTAACTATGGCTACACCTTC.